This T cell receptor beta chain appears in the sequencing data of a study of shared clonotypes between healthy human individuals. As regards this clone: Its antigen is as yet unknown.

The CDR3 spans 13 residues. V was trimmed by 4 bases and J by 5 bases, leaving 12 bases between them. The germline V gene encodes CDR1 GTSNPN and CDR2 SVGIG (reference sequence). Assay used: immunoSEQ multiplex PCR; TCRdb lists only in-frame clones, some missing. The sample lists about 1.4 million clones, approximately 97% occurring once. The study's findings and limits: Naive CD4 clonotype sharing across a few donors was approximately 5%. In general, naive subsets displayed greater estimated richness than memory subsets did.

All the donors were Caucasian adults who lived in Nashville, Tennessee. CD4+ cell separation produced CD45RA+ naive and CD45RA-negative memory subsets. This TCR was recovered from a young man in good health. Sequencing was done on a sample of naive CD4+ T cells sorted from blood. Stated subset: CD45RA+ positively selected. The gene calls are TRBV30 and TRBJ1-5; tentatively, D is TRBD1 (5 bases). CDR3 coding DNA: TGTGCCTGGACCGTCGGAGGGGATCAGCCCCAGCATTTT. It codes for CAWTVGGDQPQHF.